These 29 T cell receptor beta chains originate from one sample sequenced in a study of blood T cell repertoires in COVID-19 (dated by TCRdb to 2018 to 2020). The receptor library was made with the immunoSEQ multiplex PCR assay. This is the immuneACCESS table as TCRdb keeps it, with only in-frame sequences that have V and J called. A part of the clones is gone; compared with another copy, unresolved V genes explain less than half, and the rest is unexplained. Recorded for this sample are some 320,000 clones; roughly 90% of them occurred a single time. The ten largest account for 2.6% of the sample. The source material was PBMCs or T cells enriched from blood (not recorded which). The receptors were sampled from a man in his 60s who had recovered from COVID-19.

In this sample, this clone turned up once. The V gene is TRBV5-1, the J gene TRBJ2-1; 8 nucleotides agree with TRBD2. V was pared by 4 bases and J by 1 base, with 4 bases of the junction left unmatched. The CDR3 loop spans 15 amino acids. Germline loops: CDR1 SGHRS, CDR2 YFSETQ. The DNA for the CDR3 is TGCGCCAGCAGCAACGCGGGAGGATCCTACAATGAGCAGTTCTTC. This encodes CASSNAGGSYNEQFF. Looking up the rest from reference TRBV5-1 and TRBJ2-1 gives the full variable domain: KAGVTQTPRYLIKTRGQQVTLSCSPISGHRSVSWYQQTPGQGLQFLFEYFSETQRNKGNFPGRFSGRQFSNSRSEMNVSTLELGDSALYLCASSNAGGSYNEQFFGPGTRLTVL.

The chain uses TRBV29-1 and TRBJ1-1, with 8 positions matching TRBD1. V trimming: 7 bases; J trimming: 5 bases; junction bases outside the gene matches: 9. This CDR3 region has 13 residues. The V gene's germline CDR1 is SQVTM and CDR2 ANQGSEA. The CDR3 reads CSGAGQGETEAFF. For the CDR3, the DNA is TGCAGCGGGGCCGGACAGGGAGAGACTGAAGCTTTCTTT.

V is TRBV5-4 and J is TRBJ1-3, with a tentative D call TRBD1 (6 bases). There are 17 residues in the CDR3. V was cut by 4 bases and J by 0 bases, with 17 bases left in between. Germline CDR1 is SGHNT and CDR2 is YYREEE (reference sequence). CDR3 nucleotides: TGTGCCAGCAGCGGGGGCCCAGGGGCGAGCTCTGGAAACACCATATATTTT. It translates to CASSGGPGASSGNTIYF. The whole variable domain, remainder taken from reference TRBV5-4 and TRBJ1-3, is ETGVTQSPTHLIKTRGQQVTLRCSSQSGHNTVSWYQQALGQGPQFIFQYYREEENGRGNFPPRFSGLQFPNYSSELNVNALELDDSALYLCASSGGPGASSGNTIYFGEGSWLTVV.

This clone was seen just once. The DNA for the CDR3 is TGTGCCACCAGTGACGCCAACAGGGGCGGAAAACTGTTTTTT. Translating it yields CATSDANRGGKLFF. The chain has TRBV24-1 and TRBJ1-4, with 7 bases aligning to TRBD1. Trimming cost V 4 bases and J 10 bases; bases outside gene matches: 8. Germline-derived CDR1 and CDR2 are KGHDR and SFDVKD. The CDR3 covers 14 residues.

The chain couples TRBV5-1 to TRBJ2-1; D gene ambiguous. Germline CDR1 and CDR2: SGHRS and YFSETQ. The CDR3 covers 15 residues. Trimming took 0 bases from V and 0 from J, leaving 7 bases between them. This CDR3 is CASSLVQDSYNEQFF. As DNA, the CDR3 is TGCGCCAGCAGCTTGGTGCAGGACTCCTACAATGAGCAGTTCTTC. Variable domain in full (rest from reference TRBV5-1 and TRBJ2-1): KAGVTQTPRYLIKTRGQQVTLSCSPISGHRSVSWYQQTPGQGLQFLFEYFSETQRNKGNFPGRFSGRQFSNSRSEMNVSTLELGDSALYLCASSLVQDSYNEQFFGPGTRLTVL.

This chain joins TRBV29-1 and TRBJ1-2; the D gene is possibly TRBD1 (6 bases). V lost 4 bases to trimming and J lost 6 bases, with 18 bases between them. This CDR3 spans 14 amino acids. Per germline, CDR1 SQVTM and CDR2 ANQGSEA. The CDR3 sequence is CSVALPWGRNGYTF. CDR3 in DNA: TGCAGCGTTGCCTTACCCTGGGGGCGCAATGGCTACACCTTC.

The chain uses TRBV11-3 and TRBJ2-7; D unclear. The CDR3 contains 12 residues. Germline CDR1 is SGHNT and CDR2 is YENEEA. With 1 base removed from V and 6 bases from J, the gap between germline ends came to 7 bases. In nucleotides, the CDR3 is TGTGCCAGCAGCTTAGGCCCGAGCGAGCAGTACTTC. It encodes CASSLGPSEQYF. The complete variable domain, with remaining parts taken from reference TRBV11-3 and TRBJ2-7, reads EAGVVQSPRYKIIEKKQPVAFWCNPISGHNTLYWYLQNLGQGPELLIRYENEEAVDDSQLPKDRFSAERLKGVDSTLKIQPAELGDSAVYLCASSLGPSEQYFGPGTRLTVT.

The V gene is TRBV11-3, the J gene TRBJ1-2, with D perhaps matching TRBD1 (6 bases). V was trimmed by 3 bases and J by 6 bases, leaving 14 bases between them. Germline-derived CDR1 and CDR2 are SGHNT and YENEEA. CDR3 length: 14 residues. CDR3 sequence reads: CASSFPGQLNGYTF. The CDR3, as DNA: TGTGCCAGCAGCTTCCCTGGACAGCTGAATGGCTACACCTTC.

Concerning this clone: Within the sample, other DNA sequences also encode this same CDR3. This chain uses TRBV15 with TRBJ1-2; D not resolved. Between the trimmed V and J ends, which lost 0 bases and 2 bases, there was a span of 4 bases. The CDR3 length is 13 residues. Germline lookup yields CDR1 LNHNV and CDR2 YYDKDF (reference sequence). DNA of the CDR3: TGTGCCACCAGCAGAGACAGAAACTATGGCTACACCTTC. Its protein product is CATSRDRNYGYTF.

V gene TRBV7-3 combines with J gene TRBJ1-1; D is perhaps TRBD1 (6 bases). CDR1 SGHTA and CDR2 FQGTGA come from the germline V gene. This CDR3 region has 17 residues. Trimming removed 4 bases from V and 1 base from J, with 19 bases in between. Here the CDR3 reads CASSSDLSKQGNTEAFF. CDR3 coding DNA: TGTGCCAGCAGCTCCGACCTTTCAAAACAGGGGAACACTGAAGCTTTCTTT. The entire variable domain, with the rest obtained from reference TRBV7-3 and TRBJ1-1, is as follows: GAGVSQTPSNKVTEKGKYVELRCDPISGHTALYWYRQSLGQGPEFLIYFQGTGAADDSGLPNDRFFAVRPEGSVSTLKIQRTERGDSAVYLCASSSDLSKQGNTEAFFGQGTRLTVV.

The J gene is TRBJ1-3, the V gene TRBV19, with D perhaps matching TRBD1 (5 bases). V lost 7 bases, J lost 0 bases, and 16 bases lay in between. Germline-derived CDR1 and CDR2 are LNHDA and SQIVND (reference sequence). The CDR3 has 16 residues. The CDR3 DNA follows: TGTGCCAGTACGCGGGACTCCAGAAGCTCTGGAAACACCATATATTTT. It translates to CASTRDSRSSGNTIYF.

V is TRBV15 and J is TRBJ1-4; D unresolved. The CDR3 totals 13 residues. Germline lookup yields CDR1 LNHNV and CDR2 YYDKDF (reference sequence). Trimming shortened V by 1 base and J by 8 bases, and 8 bases separated the two germline ends. The CDR3 coding sequence is TGTGCCACCAGCAGAGGCGGTGGGGAAAAACTGTTTTTT. Translation gives CATSRGGGEKLFF.

The chain joins TRBV7-2 to TRBJ2-3; D perhaps matches TRBD2 (7 bases). Trimming removed 5 bases from V and 5 bases from J, with 20 bases in between. Per the germline V gene, CDR1 is SGHTA and CDR2 is FQGNSA. The CDR3 runs 16 residues. The CDR3 loop reads CASSPMSGGAIDTQYF. In DNA, the CDR3 is TGTGCCAGCAGCCCGATGAGTGGGGGGGCTATAGATACGCAGTATTTT.

This chain links TRBV19 with TRBJ1-1; D is unresolved. V lost 5 bases and J lost 0, with 13 bases in between. This CDR3 region has 15 residues. Germline V lookup: CDR1 LNHDA, CDR2 SQIVND (reference sequence). The CDR3 region has the DNA TGTGCCAGTAGTCCCGCGGATTCGATGAACACTGAAGCTTTCTTT. Translating it yields CASSPADSMNTEAFF.

V usage is TRBV5-4 and J usage is TRBJ2-1, with 8 bases identical to TRBD1. Germline V gives CDR1 SGHNT, CDR2 YYREEE (reference sequence). V lost 4 bases and J lost 7; bases outside the gene matches: 7. The CDR3 is made up of 14 amino acids. CDR3 sequence reads: CASSPTDRVNEQFF. The CDR3 DNA follows: TGTGCCAGCAGCCCGACGGACAGGGTGAATGAGCAGTTCTTC. The whole variable domain, filled in from reference TRBV5-4 and TRBJ2-1, reads ETGVTQSPTHLIKTRGQQVTLRCSSQSGHNTVSWYQQALGQGPQFIFQYYREEENGRGNFPPRFSGLQFPNYSSELNVNALELDDSALYLCASSPTDRVNEQFFGPGTRLTVL.

The rearrangement joins TRBV7-9 to TRBJ1-4; possibly TRBD1 for D (6 bases). This CDR3 spans 18 amino acids. Trimming removed 4 bases from V and 0 bases from J, with 18 bases in between. Germline lookup yields CDR1 SEHNR and CDR2 FQNEAQ (reference sequence). CDR3 sequence reads: CASSSLTGTTATNEKLFF. The DNA for the CDR3 is TGTGCCAGCAGCTCCTTAACCGGGACAACTGCAACTAATGAAAAACTGTTTTTT.

The chain links TRBV19 to TRBJ1-1; TRBD1 might be the D (5 bases). Germline V gene data show CDR1 as LNHDA and CDR2 as SQIVND (reference sequence). V was shortened by 10 bases and J by 0 bases, with 18 bases between the two germline ends. The CDR3 is made up of 15 amino acids. The CDR3 bases are TGTGCCACTAAAACAGGAAGCCTCATGAACACTGAAGCTTTCTTT. This encodes CATKTGSLMNTEAFF.

CDR3 coding DNA: TGCGCCAGCAGTGACCGACCTCTGACTAGCGGGAGGCTCCTGAGCTCCTACAATGAGCAGTTCTTC. Its protein is CASSDRPLTSGRLLSSYNEQFF. The chain employs TRBV10-2 and TRBJ2-1; 13 bases are shared with TRBD2. The J segment lost 0 bases and the V segment lost 3 bases, leaving 17 bases of the junction unmatched. The CDR3 is made up of 22 amino acids. Germline CDR1 is WSHSY and CDR2 is SAAADI.

The chain is built from TRBV19 and TRBJ1-5, with a possible D match to TRBD1 (6 bases). V was shortened by 1 base and J by 2 bases, with 15 bases between the two germline ends. The CDR3 consists of 17 residues. CDR1 and CDR2 (germline): LNHDA, SQIVND (reference sequence). The CDR3 protein is CASSIGMGGGGNQPQHF. The CDR3 DNA is TGTGCCAGTAGTATAGGGATGGGGGGGGGCGGCAATCAGCCCCAGCATTTT.

The rearrangement links TRBV15 to TRBJ1-5; D not certain. The CDR3 is made up of 13 amino acids. The V and J ends lost 6 bases and 6 bases respectively, with 12 bases between them. Germline V gene sequence: CDR1 LNHNV, CDR2 YYDKDF (reference sequence). DNA for the CDR3: TGTGCCACCAGTAGCGGCAGGTTTCAGCCCCAGCATTTT. Encoded protein: CATSSGRFQPQHF.

The chain employs TRBV19 and TRBJ2-7; a possible D gene is TRBD1 (6 bases). CDR3 length: 14 amino acids. Germline V gene sequence: CDR1 LNHDA, CDR2 SQIVND (reference sequence). Trimming took 8 bases from V and 2 from J, leaving 16 bases between them. The CDR3 region is CASGDPGQTYEQYF. DNA of the CDR3: TGTGCCAGTGGCGATCCGGGACAAACCTACGAGCAGTACTTC. Full variable domain (rest looked up from reference TRBV19 and TRBJ2-7): DGGITQSPKYLFRKEGQNVTLSCEQNLNHDAMYWYRQDPGQGLRLIYYSQIVNDFQKGDIAEGYSVSREKKESFPLTVTSAQKNPTAFYLCASGDPGQTYEQYFGPGTRLTVT.

The chain uses TRBV6-6 and TRBJ1-1; the match to TRBD1 covers 9 bases. Trimming took 6 bases from V and 3 from J; bases not matched to a gene: 11. Germline V CDR1 and CDR2: MNHNY, SVGAGI (reference sequence). This CDR3 comprises 16 residues. The CDR3 spells CASRGGQGNLDTEAFF. In DNA form, the CDR3 reads TGTGCCAGCAGAGGGGGACAGGGTAACTTGGACACTGAAGCTTTCTTT.

CDR3 DNA sequence: TGTGCCATCAGCGCGACTAGCGGAGGTCAAGAGACCCAGTACTTC. Amino acid sequence: CAISATSGGQETQYF. This chain connects TRBV10-3 to TRBJ2-5; TRBD2 matches at 9 bases. V dropped 6 bases and J dropped 2; count of bases not matched to a gene: 7. The CDR3 is 15 amino acids. Germline lookup yields CDR1 ENHRY and CDR2 SYGVKD.

The chain couples TRBV27 to TRBJ1-5; 7 bases line up with TRBD1. Germline V lookup: CDR1 MNHEY, CDR2 SMNVEV (reference sequence). With 8 bases clipped from V and 7 bases from J, the junction kept 14 bases outside the gene matches. The CDR3 has 15 amino acids. The CDR3 region has the DNA TGTGCCAGCGGGGTCCGCCGGGACAGCGGCCAGCCCCAGCATTTT. Translated, it gives CASGVRRDSGQPQHF.

This clone was found once. V usage is TRBV30 and J usage is TRBJ1-6, with a possible D match to TRBD1 (6 bases). The CDR3 consists of 16 residues. From germline, CDR1 is GTSNPN and CDR2 SVGIG (reference sequence). Trimming left V 1 base short and J 0 bases short, with 10 bases between. CDR3: CAWSAQGRSYNSPLHF. The CDR3, as DNA: TGTGCCTGGAGTGCACAGGGTCGCTCCTATAATTCACCCCTCCACTTT.

This clone was counted a single time. V is TRBV7-9 and J is TRBJ1-2; TRBD1 might be the D (6 bases). Trimming left V 1 base short and J 4 bases short, with 13 bases between. Germline values: CDR1 SEHNR, CDR2 FQNEAQ (reference sequence). The CDR3 is 15 amino acids. CDR3 in amino acids: CASSLVSGAGYGYTF. CDR3 sequence (DNA): TGTGCCAGCAGCTTAGTTTCAGGGGCTGGCTATGGCTACACCTTC.

The V call is TRBV27, the J call TRBJ1-2; 7 nucleotides align to TRBD1. The CDR3 covers 14 residues. Germline V gives CDR1 MNHEY, CDR2 SMNVEV (reference sequence). Unmatched junction bases numbered 7, after V lost 5 bases and J lost 4 bases. The CDR3 loop reads CASSPRDSSYGYTF. DNA of the CDR3: TGTGCCAGCAGTCCACGGGACAGCTCCTATGGCTACACCTTC.

V gene TRBV5-6 combines with J gene TRBJ2-5; possible D gene TRBD2, 5 bases. Germline loops: CDR1 SGHDT, CDR2 YYEEEE. Trimming left V 0 bases short and J 7 bases short, with 13 bases between. This CDR3 region has 14 residues. The CDR3 DNA reads TGTGCCAGCAGCTTGGCCTGGGGAGTTGGGACCCAGTACTTC. Translating gives CASSLAWGVGTQYF.

The rearrangement joins TRBV7-9 to TRBJ2-3; D unclear. Germline loops: CDR1 SEHNR, CDR2 FQNEAQ (reference sequence). The V gene lost 1 base and the J gene lost 1 base, with 6 bases spanning the gap. The CDR3 length is 14 residues. The CDR3 here is CASSLGAGTDTQYF. CDR3 DNA sequence: TGTGCCAGCAGCTTAGGTGCGGGCACAGATACGCAGTATTTT.